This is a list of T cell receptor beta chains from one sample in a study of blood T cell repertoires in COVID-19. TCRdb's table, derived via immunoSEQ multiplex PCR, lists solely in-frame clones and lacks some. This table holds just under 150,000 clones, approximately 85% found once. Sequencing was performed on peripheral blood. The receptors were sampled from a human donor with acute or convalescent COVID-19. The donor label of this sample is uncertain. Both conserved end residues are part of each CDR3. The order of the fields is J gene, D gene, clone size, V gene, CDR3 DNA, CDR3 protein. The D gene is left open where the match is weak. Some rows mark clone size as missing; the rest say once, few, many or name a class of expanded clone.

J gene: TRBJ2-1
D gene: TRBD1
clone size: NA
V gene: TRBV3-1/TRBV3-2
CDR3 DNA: TGTGCCAGCAGCCAAGAAGGGGCGGACAGGGCGGGATATGAGCAGTTCTTC
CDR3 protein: CASSQEGADRAGYEQFF

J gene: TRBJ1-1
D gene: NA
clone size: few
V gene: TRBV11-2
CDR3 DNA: TGTGCCAGCAGCTTACAAGTCGGGACTGAAGCTTTCTTT
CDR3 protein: CASSLQVGTEAFF

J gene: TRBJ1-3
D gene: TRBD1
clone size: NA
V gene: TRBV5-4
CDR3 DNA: TGTGCCAGCAGCGCCAGACAGGGGGAAAACACCATATATTTT
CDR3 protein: CASSARQGENTIYF

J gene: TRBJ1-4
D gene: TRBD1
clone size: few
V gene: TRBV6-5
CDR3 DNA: TGTGCCAGCACCCAGGGGGCGTCAACTAATGAAAAACTGTTTTTT
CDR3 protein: CASTQGASTNEKLFF

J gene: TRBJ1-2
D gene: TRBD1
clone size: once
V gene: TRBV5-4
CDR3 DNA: TGTGCCAGCAAATTACAGGGGGCCTACTATGGCTACACCTTC
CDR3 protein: CASKLQGAYYGYTF

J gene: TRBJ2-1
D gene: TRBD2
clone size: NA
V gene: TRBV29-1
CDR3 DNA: TGCAGCGTTGTTGGTAGCGGGAGTATCAATGAGCAGTTCTTC
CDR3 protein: CSVVGSGSINEQFF

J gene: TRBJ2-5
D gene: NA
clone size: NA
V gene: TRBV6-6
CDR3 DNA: TGTGCCAGCAGTTCCGGGGGGCACGGGACCCAGTACTTC
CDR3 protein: CASSSGGHGTQYF

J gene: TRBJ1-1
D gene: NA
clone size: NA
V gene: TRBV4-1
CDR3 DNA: TGCGCCAGCAGCCTACCGACAGGTGTTATACCTGAAGCTTTCTTT
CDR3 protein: CASSLPTGVIPEAFF

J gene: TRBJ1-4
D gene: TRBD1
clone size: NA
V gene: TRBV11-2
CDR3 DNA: TGTGCCAGCAGCTTAGGGAGGGGACAGTATAATGAAAAACTGTTTTTT
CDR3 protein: CASSLGRGQYNEKLFF

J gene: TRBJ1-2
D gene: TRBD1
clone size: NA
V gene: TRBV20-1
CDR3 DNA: TGCATTAAACAGGGGGCCGATGGCTACACCTTC
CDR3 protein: CIKQGADGYTF

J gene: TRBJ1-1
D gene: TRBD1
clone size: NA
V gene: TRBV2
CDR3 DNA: TGTGCCAGCAGTAGACAGGGTTACTACACTGAAGCTTTCTTT
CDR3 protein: CASSRQGYYTEAFF

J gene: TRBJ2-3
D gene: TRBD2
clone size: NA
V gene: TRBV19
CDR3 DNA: TGTGCCAGTAGTATAGGTTCGGTAGGACTAGCGGGAGGAGGGGATACGCAGTATTTT
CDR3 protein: CASSIGSVGLAGGGDTQYF

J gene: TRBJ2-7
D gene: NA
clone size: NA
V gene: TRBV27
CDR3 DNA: TGTGCCAGCATGGCAAGGGGGGACAGAAGTTCCTACGAGCAGTACTTC
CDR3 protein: CASMARGDRSSYEQYF

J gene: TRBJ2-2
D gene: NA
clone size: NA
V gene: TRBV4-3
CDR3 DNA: TGCGCCAGCAGCCAAGAATCCTATGGGGCGCACATAAACACCGGGGAGCTGTTTTTT
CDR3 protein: CASSQESYGAHINTGELFF

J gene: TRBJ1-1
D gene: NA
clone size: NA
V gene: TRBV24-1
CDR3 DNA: TGTGCCACCAGGACTTCAAAGAACACTGAAGCTTTCTTT
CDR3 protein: CATRTSKNTEAFF

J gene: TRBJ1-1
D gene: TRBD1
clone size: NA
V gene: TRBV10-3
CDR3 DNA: TGTGCCATCAGTCCGACAGGGGCGAACACTGAAGCTTTCTTT
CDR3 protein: CAISPTGANTEAFF

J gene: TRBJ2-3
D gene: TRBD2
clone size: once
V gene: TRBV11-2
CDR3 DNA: TGTGCCAGCAGCTTAGAGTCTAGCGGGGGGTACACAGATACGCAGTATTTT
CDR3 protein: CASSLESSGGYTDTQYF

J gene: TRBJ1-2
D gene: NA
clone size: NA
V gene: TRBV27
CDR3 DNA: TGTGCCAGCAGTTTATCCGTCCAGGGCCGGTATGGCTACACCTTC
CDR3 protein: CASSLSVQGRYGYTF

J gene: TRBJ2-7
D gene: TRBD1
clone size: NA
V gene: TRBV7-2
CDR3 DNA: TGTGCCAGCAGCTTAGTGGTAGGGGGCGTATACGAGCAGTACTTC
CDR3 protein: CASSLVVGGVYEQYF

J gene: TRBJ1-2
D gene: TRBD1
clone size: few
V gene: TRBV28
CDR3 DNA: TGTGCCAGCAGTCGCCCGGGACAGGGGGCTTATGGCTACACCTTC
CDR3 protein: CASSRPGQGAYGYTF

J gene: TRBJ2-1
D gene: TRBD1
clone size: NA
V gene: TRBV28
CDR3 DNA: TGTGCCAGCAGTCTCGCCGGGACAGGGGACAATGAGCAGTTCTTC
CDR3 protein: CASSLAGTGDNEQFF

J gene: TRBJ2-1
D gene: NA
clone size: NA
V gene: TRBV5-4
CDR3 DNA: TGTGCCAGCAGCTTGTCCGGGACATACTACAATGAGCAGTTCTTC
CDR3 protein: CASSLSGTYYNEQFF

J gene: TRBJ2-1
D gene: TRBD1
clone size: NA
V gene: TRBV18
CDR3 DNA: TGTGCCAGCTCACCACTCGAGGAACAGGGGGCCGGTGAGCAGTTCTTC
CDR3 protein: CASSPLEEQGAGEQFF

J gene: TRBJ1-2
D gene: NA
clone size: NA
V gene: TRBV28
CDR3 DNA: TGTGCCGTTCGTCGGGGATTTAACTATGGCTACACCTTC
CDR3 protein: CAVRRGFNYGYTF

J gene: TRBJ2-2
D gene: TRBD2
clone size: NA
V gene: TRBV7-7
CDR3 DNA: TGTGCTAGCAGCCCGGGACTAGCGGGAGTTTCCGGGGAGCTGTTTTTT
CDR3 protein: CASSPGLAGVSGELFF

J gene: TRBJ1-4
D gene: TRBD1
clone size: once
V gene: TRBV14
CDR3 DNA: TGTGCCAGCAGCCCCCATACTAAGACAGGGGGCAATGAAAAACTGTTTTTT
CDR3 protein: CASSPHTKTGGNEKLFF

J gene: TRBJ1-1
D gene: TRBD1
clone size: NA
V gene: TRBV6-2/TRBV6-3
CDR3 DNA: TGTGCCAGCAGTAGACATACGACAGGGGGCCGCACTGAAGCTTTCTTT
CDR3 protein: CASSRHTTGGRTEAFF

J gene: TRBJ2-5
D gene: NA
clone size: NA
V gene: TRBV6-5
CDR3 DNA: TGTGCCAGCAGTTACGGCCAGGGCGTTCAAGAGACCCAGTACTTC
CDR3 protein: CASSYGQGVQETQYF

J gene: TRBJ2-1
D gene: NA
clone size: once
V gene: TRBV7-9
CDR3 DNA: TGTGCCAGCAGCTTAGGCCGGGGCTGGCGGGGTAAAGATGAGCAGTTCTTC
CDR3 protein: CASSLGRGWRGKDEQFF

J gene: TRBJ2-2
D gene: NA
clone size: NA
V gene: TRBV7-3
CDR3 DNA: TGTGCCAGCAGCTTTTTTGGGCAGGGGAACACCGGGGAGCTGTTTTTT
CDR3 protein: CASSFFGQGNTGELFF

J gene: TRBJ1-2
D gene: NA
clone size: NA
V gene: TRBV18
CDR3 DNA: TGTGCCAGCTCACCCCGGGACGGAGGGTGGTATGGCTACACCTTC
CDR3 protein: CASSPRDGGWYGYTF

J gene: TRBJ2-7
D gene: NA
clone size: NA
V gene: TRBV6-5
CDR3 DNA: TGTGCCAGCAGGTCCAGGGCCTACGAGCAGTACTTC
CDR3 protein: CASRSRAYEQYF

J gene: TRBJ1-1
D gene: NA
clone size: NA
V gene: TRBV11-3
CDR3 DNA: TGTGCCAGCAGTTCGCGTAGCCTGAGTGAAGCTTTCTTT
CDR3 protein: CASSSRSLSEAFF

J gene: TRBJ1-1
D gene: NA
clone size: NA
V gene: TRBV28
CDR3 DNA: TGTGCCAGCAGTTTAGGAGGGGCCCTAATGAACACTGAAGCTTTCTTT
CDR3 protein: CASSLGGALMNTEAFF

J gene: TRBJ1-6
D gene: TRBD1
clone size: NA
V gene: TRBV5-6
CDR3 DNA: TGTGCCAGCAGCTTGGACAGGGGGCTAGATTCACCCCTCCACTTT
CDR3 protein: CASSLDRGLDSPLHF

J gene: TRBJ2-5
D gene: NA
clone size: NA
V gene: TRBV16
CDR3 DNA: TGTGCCAGCAGCCAATCGGTATCCAGGCCGGAGACCCAGTACTTC
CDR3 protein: CASSQSVSRPETQYF

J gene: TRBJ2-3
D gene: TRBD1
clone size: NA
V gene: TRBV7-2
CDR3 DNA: TGTGCCAGCAGCCACCCCGGGACAGCACGCAATACGCAGTATTTT
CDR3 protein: CASSHPGTARNTQYF

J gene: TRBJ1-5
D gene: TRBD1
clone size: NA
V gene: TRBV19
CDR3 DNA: TGTGCCAGTAGTATGTCGGGACAGGGAGTTCAGCCCCAGCATTTT
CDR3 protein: CASSMSGQGVQPQHF

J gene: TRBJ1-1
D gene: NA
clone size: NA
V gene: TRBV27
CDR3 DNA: TGTGCCAGCAGGGGGGCGGGCAGGACTGAAGCTTTCTTT
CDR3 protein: CASRGAGRTEAFF

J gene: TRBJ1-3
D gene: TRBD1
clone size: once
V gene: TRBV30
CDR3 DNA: TGTGCCTGGAGTGTAGGGACAGGGGGCACTGGAAACACCATATATTTT
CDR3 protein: CAWSVGTGGTGNTIYF

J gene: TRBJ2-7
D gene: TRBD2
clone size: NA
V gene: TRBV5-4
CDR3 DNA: TGTGCCAGCAGCCCGGGGGGGAGCTCCTACGAGCAGTACTTC
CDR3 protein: CASSPGGSSYEQYF

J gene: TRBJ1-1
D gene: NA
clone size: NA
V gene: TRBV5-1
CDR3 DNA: TGCGCCAGCAGCTTGGCCGGACTCCCGAACACTGAAGCTTTCTTT
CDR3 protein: CASSLAGLPNTEAFF

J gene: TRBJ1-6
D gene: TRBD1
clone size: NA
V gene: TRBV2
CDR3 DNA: TGTGCCAGCAGGACAGGGATAAATTCACCCCTCCACTTT
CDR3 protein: CASRTGINSPLHF

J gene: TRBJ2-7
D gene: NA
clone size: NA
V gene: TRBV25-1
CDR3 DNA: TGTGCCAGCAGCCCCCTTTATCCCCCGTCCCAGTACTTC
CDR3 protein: CASSPLYPPSQYF

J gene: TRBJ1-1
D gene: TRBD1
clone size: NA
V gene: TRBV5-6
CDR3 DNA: TGTGCCAGCAGCGGCGGACAGGGGGCCGGCACTGAAGCTTTCTTT
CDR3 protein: CASSGGQGAGTEAFF

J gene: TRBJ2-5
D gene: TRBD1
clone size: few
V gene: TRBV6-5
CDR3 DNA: TGTGCCAGCGGGGGGAGACAGGGGGCTCGAGAGACCCAGTACTTC
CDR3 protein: CASGGRQGARETQYF

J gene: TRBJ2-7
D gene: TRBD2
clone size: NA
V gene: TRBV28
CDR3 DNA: TGTGCCAGCAGGCGGACTAGCGGGGGGGCCTACGAGCAGTACTTC
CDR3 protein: CASRRTSGGAYEQYF

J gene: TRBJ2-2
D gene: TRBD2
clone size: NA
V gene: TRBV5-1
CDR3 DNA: TGCGCCAGCAGCTTGTCTGCGGGAGGGATAGACGGGGAGCTGTTTTTT
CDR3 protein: CASSLSAGGIDGELFF

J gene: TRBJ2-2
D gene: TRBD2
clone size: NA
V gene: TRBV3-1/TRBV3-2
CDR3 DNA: TGTGCCAGCAGCCGGGGAGCGGCGGGAGGGCCATTGGGAGAGCTGTTTTTT
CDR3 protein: CASSRGAAGGPLGELFF

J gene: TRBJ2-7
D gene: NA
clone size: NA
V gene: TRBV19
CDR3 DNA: TGTGCCAGTAGTATAGATTTCGGGGGAGGCGAGCAGTACTTC
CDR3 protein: CASSIDFGGGEQYF

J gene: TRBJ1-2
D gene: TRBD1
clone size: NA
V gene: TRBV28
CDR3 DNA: TGTGCCAGCAGTTATCTTCCGGAAAAGGACAGGTCGAACTATGGCTACACCTTC
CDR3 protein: CASSYLPEKDRSNYGYTF

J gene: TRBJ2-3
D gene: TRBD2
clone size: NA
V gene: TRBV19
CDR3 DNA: TGTGCCAGTAGTAGGGGAGGGGCTAGCGGGGGAACTAGCACAGATACGCAGTATTTT
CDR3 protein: CASSRGGASGGTSTDTQYF

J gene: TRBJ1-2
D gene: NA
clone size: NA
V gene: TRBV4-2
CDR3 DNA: TGTGCCAGCAGCCAAGATCAAAGGACAGCCATATATGGCTACACCTTC
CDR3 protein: CASSQDQRTAIYGYTF

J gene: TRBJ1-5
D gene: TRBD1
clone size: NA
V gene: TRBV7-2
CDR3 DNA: TGTGCCAGCAGCGCAGGACAGGGGTACAATCAGCCCCAGCATTTT
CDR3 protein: CASSAGQGYNQPQHF

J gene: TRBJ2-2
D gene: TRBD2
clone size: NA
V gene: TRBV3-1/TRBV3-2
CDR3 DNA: TGTGCCAGCAGCCAAACTAGCGGGGGAGCCTACACCGGGGAGCTGTTTTTT
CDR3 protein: CASSQTSGGAYTGELFF

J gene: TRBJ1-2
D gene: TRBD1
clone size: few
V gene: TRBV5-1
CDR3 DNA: TGCGCCAGCAGCCCGGGACAGGATAACTATGGCTACACCTTC
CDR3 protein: CASSPGQDNYGYTF

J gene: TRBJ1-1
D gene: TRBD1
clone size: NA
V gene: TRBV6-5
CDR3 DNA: TGTGCCAGCAGTTACTCACAGGGGGGCACTGAAGCTTTCTTT
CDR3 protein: CASSYSQGGTEAFF

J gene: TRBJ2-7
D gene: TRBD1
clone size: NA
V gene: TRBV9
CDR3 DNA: TGTGCCAGCAGCGTAGTTGGGACAGGGGGTGACGAGCAGTACTTC
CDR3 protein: CASSVVGTGGDEQYF

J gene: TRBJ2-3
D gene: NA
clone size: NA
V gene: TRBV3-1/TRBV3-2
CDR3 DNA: TGTGCCAGCAGCCGCAGCGGAAAACGCACAGATACGCAGTATTTT
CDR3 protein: CASSRSGKRTDTQYF

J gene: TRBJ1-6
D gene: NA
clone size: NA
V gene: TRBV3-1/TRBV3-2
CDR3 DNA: TGTGCCAGCAGTTTAAGGGGTAATTCACCCCTCCACTTT
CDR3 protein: CASSLRGNSPLHF